This TCR beta chain emerged from a study of blood T cell repertoires in COVID-19. Background on the study: COVID-19 samples from acute and convalescent phases originated in the United States, Italy and Spain.

In the original workflow: Nucleated cell counts were estimated from reference gene primer amplification. Measured with immunoSEQ multiplex PCR; TCRdb has only the in-frame clones, and not every one. Clone size and the V and J calls come from that table; the DNA yielded D and trimming. The table has fewer than 130,000 clones, 76% seen once. The sample was peripheral blood. The clonotype originates from a woman older than 75 with acute or convalescent COVID-19.

CDR3 DNA: TGCGCCAGCAGCCAAGAACGGAGCTCCTACGAGCAGTACTTC. Amino acid sequence: CASSQERSSYEQYF. The rearrangement joins TRBV4-3 to TRBJ2-7; D is uncertain. V was cut by 0 bases and J by 0 bases, with 6 bases left in between. The length of the CDR3 is 14 residues. Germline loops: CDR1 LGHNA, CDR2 YSLEER.